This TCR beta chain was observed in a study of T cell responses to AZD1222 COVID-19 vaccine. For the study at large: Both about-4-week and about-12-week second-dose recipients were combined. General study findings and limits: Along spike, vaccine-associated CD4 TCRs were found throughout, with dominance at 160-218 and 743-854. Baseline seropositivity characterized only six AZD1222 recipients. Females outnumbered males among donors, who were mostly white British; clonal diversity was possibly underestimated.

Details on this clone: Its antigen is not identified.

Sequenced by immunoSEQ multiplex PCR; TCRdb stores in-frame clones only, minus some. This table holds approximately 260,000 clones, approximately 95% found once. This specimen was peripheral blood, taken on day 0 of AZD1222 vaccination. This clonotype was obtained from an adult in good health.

The chain's CDR3 is CASSQDLPRTAEAFF. The CDR3, as DNA: TGCGCCAGCAGCCAAGATCTTCCCCGGACCGCTGAAGCTTTCTTT. V gene TRBV4-1 combines with J gene TRBJ1-1; D ambiguous. V dropped 0 bases and J dropped 6 bases, with 14 bases sitting between them. Germline V gene data show CDR1 as MGHRA and CDR2 as YSYEKL. CDR3 length: 15 amino acids.